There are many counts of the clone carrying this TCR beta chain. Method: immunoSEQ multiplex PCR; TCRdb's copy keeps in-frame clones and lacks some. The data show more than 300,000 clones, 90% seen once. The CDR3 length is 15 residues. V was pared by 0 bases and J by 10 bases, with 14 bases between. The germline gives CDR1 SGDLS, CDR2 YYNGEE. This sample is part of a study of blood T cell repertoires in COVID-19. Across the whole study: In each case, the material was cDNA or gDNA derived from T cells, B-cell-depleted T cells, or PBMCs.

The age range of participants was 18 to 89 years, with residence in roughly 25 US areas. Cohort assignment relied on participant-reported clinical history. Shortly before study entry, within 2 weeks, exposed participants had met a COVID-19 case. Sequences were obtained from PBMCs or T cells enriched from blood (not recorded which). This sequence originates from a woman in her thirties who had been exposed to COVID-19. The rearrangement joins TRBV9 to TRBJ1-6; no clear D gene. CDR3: CASSVVPGSGSPLHF. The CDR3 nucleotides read TGTGCCAGCAGCGTAGTGCCGGGTTCGGGATCACCCCTCCACTTT.